The rows below give T cell receptor beta chains drawn from one sample of a study of cytomegalovirus exposure and HLA in healthy donors. The table came from immunoSEQ multiplex PCR; TCRdb's copy has only in-frame clones and leaves some out. The sample comprises under 200,000 clones, 85% to 90% of which are singletons, and 5.7% rests with the top ten. The sequenced material came from PBMCs. The receptors come from a woman in her thirties in good health and CMV-seronegative. The CDR3 runs from the conserved cysteine through the conserved F or W. D genes are given only for firm matches. The size field is filled for only some rows; it gives once, few, many or a size class.

TRBV6-6,TRBJ1-2,NA,NA,CASSYSSEYGYTF,TGTGCCAGCAGTTACTCGTCGGAGTATGGCTACACCTTC
TRBV7-9,TRBJ2-1,TRBD2,NA,CASSFTGTSTEQFF,TGTGCCAGCAGTTTTACCGGGACTAGCACTGAGCAGTTCTTC
TRBV7-2,TRBJ2-3,TRBD2,NA,CASSPLGLAGDYTDTQYF,TGTGCCAGCAGCCCCTTGGGGCTAGCGGGAGATTACACAGATACGCAGTATTTT
TRBV4-1,TRBJ1-4,NA,NA,CASSHPKGETDRRATNEKLFF,TGCGCCAGCAGCCACCCTAAGGGCGAGACGGACAGACGTGCAACTAATGAAAAACTGTTTTTT
TRBV7-9,TRBJ1-2,TRBD1,few,CASSLDGTVSGYTF,TGTGCCAGCAGCTTAGATGGGACAGTTAGTGGCTACACCTTC
TRBV10-3,TRBJ1-2,TRBD1,NA,CAISEVPTGIEGYTF,TGTGCCATCAGTGAGGTACCGACAGGGATCGAGGGCTACACCTTC
TRBV19,TRBJ1-5,NA,NA,CASNTGPNQPQHF,TGTGCCAGTAATACAGGCCCCAATCAGCCCCAGCATTTT
TRBV11-2,TRBJ2-3,NA,NA,CASSLGLAYTDTQYF,TGTGCCAGCAGCTTAGGCCTAGCGTACACAGATACGCAGTATTTT
TRBV5-1,TRBJ2-1,TRBD1,NA,CASSLWDRTSYYNEQFF,TGCGCCAGCAGCTTGTGGGACAGGACCTCCTACTACAATGAGCAGTTCTTC
TRBV27,TRBJ1-1,NA,NA,CASSLTEPPEAFF,TGTGCCAGCAGCTTGACAGAACCCCCTGAAGCTTTCTTT
TRBV4-3,TRBJ2-7,TRBD1,NA,CASSPGQGSIGTYEQYF,TGCGCCAGCAGCCCGGGACAGGGTTCTATTGGAACCTACGAGCAGTACTTC